The source of this T cell receptor beta chain is a study of cytomegalovirus exposure and HLA in healthy donors. Study observations and caveats: Judged likely to be a sequencing artifact was a cluster of highly shared sequence variants. CMV serostatus stood as the only immune exposure information on hand.

The CDR3 sequence is 16 residues long. With 4 bases clipped from V and 8 bases from J, the junction kept 13 bases outside the gene matches. Germline V lookup: CDR1 SGDLS, CDR2 YYNGEE. With 60 Vbeta and 13 Jbeta primers, the PCR was carried out. The assay was immunoSEQ multiplex PCR, and TCRdb's table has in-frame clones only and misses some. The sample has about 130,000 clones, roughly four fifths seen once; the top ten hold approximately 10%. Notes on this clone: Its antigen is still unknown.

The chain has TRBV9 and TRBJ2-1, with 9 bases that match TRBD1. The sequenced sample was PBMCs. This clonotype was sampled from a male donor in good health and CMV-seropositive. CDR3 nucleotide sequence: TGTGCCAGCAGCCGTCTTTTCGGGACAGGGATCGATGAGCAGTTCTTC. Amino acid sequence: CASSRLFGTGIDEQFF.